This passage covers 14 T cell receptor beta chains from one sample sequenced in a study of Graves' ophthalmopathy and Graves' hyperthyroidism. The authors amplified TCR beta CDR3 regions, and they did so from RNA transcripts for repertoire sequencing. First-round RT-PCR with HTBI primers preceded a second-round multiplex PCR. Each CDR3 protein gets one entry after TCRdb re-called the multiplex PCR reads with MiXCR. The sample records 300,000 to 400,000 distinct CDR3 sequences, roughly 17% being singletons. The sequenced material came from peripheral blood. The receptor source for this set is an adult woman with stable Graves' hyperthyroidism.

In this sample, this clonotype turned up many times. The V call is TRBV19, the J call TRBJ2-7, with 8 bases lining up with TRBD1. Germline loops: CDR1 LNHDA, CDR2 SQIVND (reference sequence). There are 14 residues in the CDR3. V was clipped by 9 bases and J by 0 bases; unmatched bases: 7. CDR3 sequence: CASSRTGSSYEQYF. DNA of the CDR3: TGTGCCAGCAGTCGGACAGGGAGCTCCTACGAGCAGTACTTC.

The V and J genes are TRBV20-1 and TRBJ2-5, with 7 bases lining up with TRBD1. The J segment lost 12 bases and the V segment lost 3 bases, leaving 10 bases of the junction unmatched. The CDR3 length is 12 residues. Germline V lookup: CDR1 DFQATT, CDR2 SNEGSKA (reference sequence). CDR3 in DNA: TGCAGTGCTAGCCCGGACCGAACAGGGGAGTACTTC. It translates to CSASPDRTGEYF.

Details on this clonotype: The CDR3 ends on some other residue instead of the conserved phenylalanine or tryptophan, so this is likely a read error. CDR3 sequence: CASSVPNAGEVNTYEQYY. In DNA, the CDR3 is TGTGCCAGCAGTGTCCCTAATGCAGGCGAAGTAAATACCTACGAGCAGTACTAC. The chain uses TRBV2 and TRBJ2-7; no definite D call. The CDR3 runs to 18 residues. The V end was cut by 4 bases, the J end by 2 bases, with 24 bases between. Germline loops: CDR1 SNHLY, CDR2 FYNNEI.

With respect to this clonotype: One end of the junction is discordant with germline, which a read error may explain. The chain combines TRBV29-1 with TRBJ2-7; D remains unclear. The length of the CDR3 is 13 residues. Germline lookup yields CDR1 SQVTM and CDR2 ANQGSEA. For the CDR3, the DNA is TGCAGCGTTGAAGGCAGTGGCTCCTACGAGCGGTACTTC. Its translation: CSVEGSGSYERYF.

Ten or more counts support this clonotype. The J gene is TRBJ1-1, the V gene TRBV27; TRBD1 matches 7 bases. V shed 1 base, J shed 7 bases, and the junction held 21 bases outside the gene matches. CDR1 MNHEY and CDR2 SMNVEV come from the germline V gene (reference sequence). The CDR3 has 19 residues. This chain's CDR3 is CASSLLFLVDRASAIEAFF. The CDR3, as DNA: TGTGCCAGCAGTTTATTGTTTTTGGTCGACAGGGCATCGGCGATTGAAGCTTTCTTT.

This clonotype was observed once. This chain links TRBV12-3 or TRBV12-4 with TRBJ1-1, with 9 nucleotides matching TRBD1. There are 14 residues in the CDR3. Trimming removed 4 bases from V and 7 bases from J; junction bases left unmatched: 7. Here the CDR3 DNA reads TGTGCCAGCAGTTGGGGGACAGGGAAGGGTGAAGCTTTCTTT. It codes for CASSWGTGKGEAFF.

This clonotype was detected many times. V is TRBV12-3 or TRBV12-4 and J is TRBJ2-5; D unclear. This CDR3 spans 15 amino acids. V lost 1 base to trimming and J lost 2 bases, with 11 bases between them. The CDR3 spells CASSLGRTEQETQYF. The CDR3 DNA is TGTGCCAGCAGTTTAGGCCGGACGGAACAAGAGACCCAGTACTTC.

This clonotype has a handful of counts. The chain employs TRBV19 and TRBJ1-2; 7 bases match TRBD1. From germline, CDR1 is LNHDA and CDR2 SQIVND (reference sequence). J gave up 2 bases and V 5 bases, and 8 bases lay outside the gene matches. CDR3 length: 15 residues. The CDR3 loop reads CASSFSGTENYGYTF. The CDR3 region has the DNA TGTGCCAGTAGTTTCTCCGGGACAGAAAACTATGGCTACACCTTC.

This clonotype has ten or more counts. The chain carries TRBV7-9 and TRBJ1-6, with D possibly matching TRBD1 (5 bases). Trimming shortened V by 7 bases and J by 7 bases, and 14 bases separated the two germline ends. The germline V gene has CDR1 SEHNR and CDR2 FQNEAQ (reference sequence). This CDR3 is 14 amino acids long. The CDR3 bases are TGTGCCAGCACCAGGCGGGGGGAGAATTCACCCCTCCACTTT. It is translated as CASTRRGENSPLHF.

This clonotype was counted many times. V gene TRBV6-1 combines with J gene TRBJ1-5; 10 bases align to TRBD1. V dropped 6 bases and J dropped 2; count of bases not matched to a gene: 1. Germline CDR1 MNHNS, CDR2 SASEGT. This CDR3 contains 14 residues. CDR3 DNA sequence: TGTGCCAGCAGAGGGACAGGGGGCAATCAGCCCCAGCATTTT. It is translated as CASRGTGGNQPQHF.

This clonotype was observed a few times. A single base separates this from a much larger clone, so it may be a read error. The J gene is TRBJ2-7, the V gene TRBV12-3 or TRBV12-4, with a tentative D call TRBD1 (5 bases). V was shortened by 4 bases and J by 5 bases, with 15 bases between the two germline ends. This CDR3 has 14 residues. In DNA form, the CDR3 reads TGTGCCAGCAGTTCAGGGTTTGTGGGCAACGAGCAGTACGTC. Its translation: CASSSGFVGNEQYV.

This clonotype was picked up many times. The genes are TRBV28 and TRBJ2-7, with 7 bases fitting TRBD1. CDR3 length: 14 residues. V lost 2 bases to trimming and J lost 6 bases; unmatched junction nucleotides: 7. Germline assignment: CDR1 MDHEN and CDR2 SYDVKM. The CDR3 reads CASSLSQGVSEQYF. The CDR3 DNA sequence: TGTGCCAGCAGTTTAAGTCAGGGGGTTTCCGAGCAGTACTTC.

This chain uses TRBV6-5 with TRBJ2-2; D is possibly TRBD1 (6 bases). The V end was cut by 0 bases, the J end by 8 bases, with 10 bases between. The germline gives CDR1 MNHEY, CDR2 SVGAGI. The CDR3 extends over 14 amino acids. The CDR3 region is CASSYSTRGGELFF. The DNA of the CDR3 is TGTGCCAGCAGTTACTCGACCAGGGGAGGGGAGCTGTTTTTT.

This clonotype was seen repeatedly, ten times or more. This chain connects TRBV28 to TRBJ2-5; possible D gene TRBD2, 5 bases. Germline assignment: CDR1 MDHEN and CDR2 SYDVKM. With 5 bases removed from V and 9 bases from J, the gap between germline ends came to 19 bases. The CDR3 covers 14 residues. This CDR3 is CASSTRRHGSAQYF. CDR3 in DNA: TGTGCCAGCAGTACCCGCCGACATGGGAGCGCCCAGTACTTC.